This TCR beta chain was profiled in a study of cytomegalovirus exposure and HLA in healthy donors. The PCR contained 60 Vbeta and 13 Jbeta primers. TCRdb's copy holds only in-frame clones and misses some; the assay was immunoSEQ multiplex PCR. The sample shows about 89,000 clones, about 80% of them seen only once. Comment on this clone: The target antigen is unknown.

Study findings and constraints: When analyzed later, a missense DCLRE1C variant was found to be linked to TCR beta V- and J-gene trimming. Earlier findings revealed that most TCR beta V segments proved productive either about 87% or about 30% of the time. Reportedly, diagnosis of cytomegalovirus status by the classifier showed high specificity and sensitivity. Other equally common chains were less clonally expanded than HLA-associated TCR beta chains, a later analysis showed.

CDR3 length: 15 amino acids. The germline V gene encodes CDR1 LGHNA and CDR2 YSLEER. V lost 0 bases to trimming and J lost 5 bases, with 13 bases between them. The specimen sequenced was PBMCs. The V gene is TRBV4-3, the J gene TRBJ2-5; D uncertain. This clonotype was sampled from a male donor in good health and CMV-seronegative. As DNA, the CDR3 is TGCGCCAGCAGCCAAGATCGAGGTTTATGGGAGACCCAGTACTTC. Translated, it gives CASSQDRGLWETQYF.